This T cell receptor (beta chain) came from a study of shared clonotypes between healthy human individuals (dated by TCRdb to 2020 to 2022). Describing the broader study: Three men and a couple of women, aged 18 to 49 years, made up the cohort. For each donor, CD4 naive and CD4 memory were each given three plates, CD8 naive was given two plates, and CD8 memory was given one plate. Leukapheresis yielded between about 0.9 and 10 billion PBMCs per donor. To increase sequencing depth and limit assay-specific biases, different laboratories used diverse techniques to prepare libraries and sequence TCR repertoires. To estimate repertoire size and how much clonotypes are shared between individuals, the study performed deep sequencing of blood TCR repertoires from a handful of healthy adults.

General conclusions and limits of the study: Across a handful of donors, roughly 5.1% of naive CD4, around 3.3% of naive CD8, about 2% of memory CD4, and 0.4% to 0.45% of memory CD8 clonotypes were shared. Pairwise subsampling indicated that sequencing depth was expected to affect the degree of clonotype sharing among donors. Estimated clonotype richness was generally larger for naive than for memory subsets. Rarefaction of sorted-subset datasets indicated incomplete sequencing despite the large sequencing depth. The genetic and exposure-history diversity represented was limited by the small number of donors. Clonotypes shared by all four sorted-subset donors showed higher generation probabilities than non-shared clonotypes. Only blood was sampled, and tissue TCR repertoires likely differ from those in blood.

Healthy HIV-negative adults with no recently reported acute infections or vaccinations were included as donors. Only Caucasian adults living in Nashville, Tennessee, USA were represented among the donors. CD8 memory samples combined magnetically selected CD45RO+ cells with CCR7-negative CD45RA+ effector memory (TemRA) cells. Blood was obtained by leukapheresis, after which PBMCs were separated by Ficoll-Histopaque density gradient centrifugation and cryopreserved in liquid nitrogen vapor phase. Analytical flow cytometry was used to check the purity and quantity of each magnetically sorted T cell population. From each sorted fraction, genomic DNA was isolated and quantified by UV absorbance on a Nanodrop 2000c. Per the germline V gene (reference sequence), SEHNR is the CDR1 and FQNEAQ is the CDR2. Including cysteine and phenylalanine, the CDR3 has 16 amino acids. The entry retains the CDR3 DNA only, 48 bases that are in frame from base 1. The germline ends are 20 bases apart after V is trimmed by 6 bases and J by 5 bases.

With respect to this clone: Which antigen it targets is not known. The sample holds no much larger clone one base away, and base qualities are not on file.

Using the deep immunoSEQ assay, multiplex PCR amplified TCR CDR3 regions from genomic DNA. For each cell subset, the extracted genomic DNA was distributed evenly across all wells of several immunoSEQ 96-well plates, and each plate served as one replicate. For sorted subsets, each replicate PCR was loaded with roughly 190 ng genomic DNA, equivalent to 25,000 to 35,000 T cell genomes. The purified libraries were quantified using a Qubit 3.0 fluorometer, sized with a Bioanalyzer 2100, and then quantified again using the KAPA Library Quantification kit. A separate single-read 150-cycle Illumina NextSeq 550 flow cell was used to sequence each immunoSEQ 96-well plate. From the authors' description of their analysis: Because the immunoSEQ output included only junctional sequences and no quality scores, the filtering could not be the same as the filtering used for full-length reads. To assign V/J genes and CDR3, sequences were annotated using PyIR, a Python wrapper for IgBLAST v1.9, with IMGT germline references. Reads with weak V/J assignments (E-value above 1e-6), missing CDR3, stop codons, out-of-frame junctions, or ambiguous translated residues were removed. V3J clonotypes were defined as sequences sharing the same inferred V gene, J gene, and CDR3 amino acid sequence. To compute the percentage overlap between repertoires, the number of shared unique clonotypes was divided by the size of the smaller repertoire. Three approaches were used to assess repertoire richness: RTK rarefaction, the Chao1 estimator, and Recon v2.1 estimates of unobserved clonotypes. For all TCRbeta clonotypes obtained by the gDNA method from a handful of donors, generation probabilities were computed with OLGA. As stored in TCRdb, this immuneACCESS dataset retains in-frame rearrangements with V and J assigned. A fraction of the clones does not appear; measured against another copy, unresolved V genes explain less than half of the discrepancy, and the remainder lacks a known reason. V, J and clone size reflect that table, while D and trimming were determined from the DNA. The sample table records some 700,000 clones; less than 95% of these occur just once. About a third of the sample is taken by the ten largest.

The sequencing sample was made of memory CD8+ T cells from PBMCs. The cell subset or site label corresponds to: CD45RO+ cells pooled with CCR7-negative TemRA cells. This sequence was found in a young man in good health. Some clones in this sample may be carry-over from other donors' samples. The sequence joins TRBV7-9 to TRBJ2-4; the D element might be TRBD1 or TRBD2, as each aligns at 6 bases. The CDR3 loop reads CASSGKGWRGENIQYF. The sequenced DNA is TGTGCCAGCAGTGGGAAGGGCTGGAGGGGGGAAAACATTCAGTACTTC. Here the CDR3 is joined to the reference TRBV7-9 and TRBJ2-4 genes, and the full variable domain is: DTGVSQNPRHKITKRGQNVTFRCDPISEHNRLYWYRQTLGQGPEFLTYFQNEAQLEKSRLLSDRFSAERPKGSFSTLEIQRTEQGDSAMYLCASSGKGWRGENIQYFGAGTRLSVL.